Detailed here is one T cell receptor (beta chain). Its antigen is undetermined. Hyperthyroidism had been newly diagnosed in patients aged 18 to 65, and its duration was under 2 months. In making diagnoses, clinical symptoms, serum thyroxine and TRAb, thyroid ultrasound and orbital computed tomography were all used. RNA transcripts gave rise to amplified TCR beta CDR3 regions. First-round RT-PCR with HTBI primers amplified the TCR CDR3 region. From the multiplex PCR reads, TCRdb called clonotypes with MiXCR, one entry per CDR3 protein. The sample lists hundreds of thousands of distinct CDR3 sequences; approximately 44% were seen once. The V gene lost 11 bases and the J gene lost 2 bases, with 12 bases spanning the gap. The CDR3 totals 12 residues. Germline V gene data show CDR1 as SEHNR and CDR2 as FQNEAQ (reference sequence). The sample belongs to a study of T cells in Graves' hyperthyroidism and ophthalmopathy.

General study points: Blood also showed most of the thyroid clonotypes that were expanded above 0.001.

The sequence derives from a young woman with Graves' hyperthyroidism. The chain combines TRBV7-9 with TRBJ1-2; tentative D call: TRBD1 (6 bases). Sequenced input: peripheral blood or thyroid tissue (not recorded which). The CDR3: CAGGTGNYGYTF. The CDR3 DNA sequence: TGTGCCGGCGGTACAGGGAACTATGGCTACACCTTC.